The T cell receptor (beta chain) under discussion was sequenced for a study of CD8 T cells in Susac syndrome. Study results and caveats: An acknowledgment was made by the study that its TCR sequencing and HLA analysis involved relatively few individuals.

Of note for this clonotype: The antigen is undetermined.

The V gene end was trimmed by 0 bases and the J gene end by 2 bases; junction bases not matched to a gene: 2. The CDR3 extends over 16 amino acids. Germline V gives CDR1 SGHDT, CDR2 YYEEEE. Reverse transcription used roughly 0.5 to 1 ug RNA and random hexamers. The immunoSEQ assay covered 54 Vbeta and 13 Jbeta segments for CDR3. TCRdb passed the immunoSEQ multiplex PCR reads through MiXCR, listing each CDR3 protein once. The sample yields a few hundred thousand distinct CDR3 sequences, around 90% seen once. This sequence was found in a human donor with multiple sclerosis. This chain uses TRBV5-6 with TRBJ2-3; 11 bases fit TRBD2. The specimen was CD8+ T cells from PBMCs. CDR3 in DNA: TGTGCCAGCAGCTTGGAGACTAGCGGGAACACAGATACGCAGTATTTT. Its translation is CASSLETSGNTDTQYF.